One and the same sample provided the 24 T cell receptor beta chains below, sequenced in a study of CD8 T cells in Susac syndrome. After extraction with the RNeasy kit, about 0.5 to 1 ug of the RNA was reverse transcribed using random hexamers. A single record per CDR3 protein comes from TCRdb applying MiXCR to the immunoSEQ multiplex PCR reads. This table has under 550,000 distinct CDR3 sequences, more than 70% appearing once. The sample comprised CD8+ T cells from PBMCs. Source of these receptors: a human donor with multiple sclerosis.

The genes are TRBV20-1 and TRBJ2-1; D unclear. The CDR3 consists of 12 residues. Between the trimmed V and J ends, which lost 7 bases and 1 base, there was a span of 8 bases. Germline-derived CDR1 and CDR2 are DFQATT and SNEGSKA (reference sequence). CDR3 sequence (DNA): TGCAGTGTATGGTTATCCTACAATGAGCAGTTCTTC. It encodes CSVWLSYNEQFF.

This clonotype occurred once. The rearrangement joins TRBV7-9 to TRBJ1-5; D not resolved. Trimming removed 5 bases from V and 0 bases from J, with 11 bases in between. The CDR3 contains 15 residues. Germline CDR1 reads SEHNR; CDR2 reads FQNEAQ (reference sequence). The CDR3 sequence: CASSGDEYSNQPQHF. CDR3 sequence (DNA): TGTGCCAGCAGCGGGGATGAATATAGCAATCAGCCCCAGCATTTT.

The chain is built from TRBV30 and TRBJ2-5; no firm D call. The CDR3 spans 13 residues. Between the trimmed V and J ends, which lost 0 bases and 2 bases, there was a span of 7 bases. Germline V gene lookup returns CDR1 GTSNPN and CDR2 SVGIG (reference sequence). In DNA form, the CDR3 reads TGTGCCTGGAGTGTAAACAAACAAGAGACCCAGTACTTC. It yields the protein CAWSVNKQETQYF.

V and J are TRBV4-2 and TRBJ1-1, with a tentative D call TRBD1 (6 bases). Germline V CDR1 and CDR2: LGHNA, YNFKEQ. The V end was cut by 1 base, the J end by 0 bases, with 15 bases between. The CDR3 spans 17 residues. The CDR3 bases are TGTGCCAGCAGCCAAGGAATCCGGACAGTCATGAACACTGAAGCTTTCTTT. This codes for CASSQGIRTVMNTEAFF.

V gene TRBV5-1 combines with J gene TRBJ2-5; perhaps TRBD2 as D (7 bases). The CDR3 loop spans 16 amino acids. The V end was cut by 3 bases, the J end by 0 bases, with 15 bases between. The germline gives CDR1 SGHRS, CDR2 YFSETQ. CDR3 in amino acids: CASSSVGGQYQETQYF. The CDR3 coding sequence is TGCGCCAGCAGCTCGGTCGGGGGGCAGTACCAAGAGACCCAGTACTTC.

The chain recombines TRBV5-1 with TRBJ1-2, with 8 bases aligning to TRBD1. Germline values: CDR1 SGHRS, CDR2 YFSETQ. The V segment lost 2 bases and the J segment 6 bases; nucleotides outside the gene matches: 3. The CDR3 length is 13 residues. In DNA, the CDR3 is TGCGCCAGCAGCTTTTCAGGGGGCGATGGCTACACCTTC. Its translation is CASSFSGGDGYTF.

This chain links TRBV29-1 with TRBJ2-5, with 9 bases aligning to TRBD2. This CDR3 comprises 17 residues. CDR1 and CDR2 (germline): SQVTM, ANQGSEA. V lost 7 bases and J lost 5; bases outside the gene matches: 20. CDR3 amino acids: CSARGFVAGGPGETQYF. As DNA, the CDR3 is TGCAGCGCCCGGGGGTTTGTCGCGGGAGGGCCGGGTGAGACCCAGTACTTC.

The V call is TRBV12-5, the J call TRBJ1-4; D unclear. Germline loops: CDR1 LGHNT, CDR2 FRNRAP. The CDR3 contains 14 residues. Between the trimmed V and J ends, which lost 6 bases and 0 bases, there was a span of 8 bases. The CDR3 region is CASGLLATNEKLFF. CDR3 DNA: TGTGCTAGTGGCCTACTCGCAACTAATGAAAAACTGTTTTTT. The full variable domain, its missing parts supplied by reference TRBV12-5 and TRBJ1-4, is DARVTQTPRHKVTEMGQEVTMRCQPILGHNTVFWYRQTMMQGLELLAYFRNRAPLDDSGMPKDRFSAEMPDATLATLKIQPSEPRDSAVYFCASGLLATNEKLFFGSGTQLSVL.

V and J are TRBV6-5 and TRBJ1-1; D ambiguous. Trimming took off 2 bases at V and 7 bases at J, with 11 bases between the two ends. The CDR3 loop spans 13 amino acids. Looked up from germline, CDR1 is MNHEY and CDR2 is SVGAGI. The chain's CDR3 is CASSYLRSIEAFF. CDR3 sequence (DNA): TGTGCCAGCAGTTACCTCCGATCAATTGAAGCTTTCTTT.

The CDR3 sequence is CASSPQGHGYTF. The CDR3 bases are TGTGCCAGCAGTCCCCAGGGACATGGCTACACCTTC. The chain links TRBV6-5 to TRBJ1-2; D is possibly TRBD1 (5 bases). Germline assignment: CDR1 MNHEY and CDR2 SVGAGI. Deletions cut 5 bases from V and 6 bases from J, with 10 bases between. The CDR3 length is 12 residues.

This clonotype was recorded a few times. The V gene is TRBV6-1, the J gene TRBJ2-3, with D perhaps matching TRBD1 (6 bases). This CDR3 has 14 residues. The germline V and J ends were trimmed by 5 bases and 2 bases, with 11 bases remaining between them. Germline CDR1 and CDR2: MNHNS and SASEGT. CDR3 region: CASSTGLYTDTQYF. The CDR3, as DNA: TGTGCCAGCAGTACAGGGTTATACACAGATACGCAGTATTTT.

The rearrangement uses TRBV30 and TRBJ2-7; no firm D call. Germline-derived CDR1 and CDR2 are GTSNPN and SVGIG (reference sequence). Trimming removed 1 base at V and 0 bases at J, with 10 bases between. This CDR3 is 14 amino acids long. The CDR3 region has the DNA TGTGCCTGGAGTGGGGCAGGAGACTCCTACGAGCAGTACTTC. It specifies CAWSGAGDSYEQYF.

This clonotype was counted once. The chain combines TRBV20-1 with TRBJ2-2; D not resolved. Germline V lookup: CDR1 DFQATT, CDR2 SNEGSKA (reference sequence). V dropped 0 bases and J dropped 1 base, with 9 bases sitting between them. The CDR3 sequence is 15 residues long. CDR3 sequence reads: CSARDLGENTGELFF. In nucleotides, the CDR3 is TGCAGTGCTAGAGATCTTGGGGAGAACACCGGGGAGCTGTTTTTT.

The V call is TRBV12-3 or TRBV12-4, the J call TRBJ2-4; D call uncertain. V lost 1 base to trimming and J lost 1 base, with 8 bases between them. The CDR3 spans 15 residues. CDR3 sequence (DNA): TGTGCCAGCAGTTTAGTGGGCGGTGCCAAAAACATTCAGTACTTC. Translation: CASSLVGGAKNIQYF.

The gene calls are TRBV30 and TRBJ2-1, with a weak D call TRBD1 (7 bases). Trimming took 0 bases from V and 8 from J, leaving 11 bases between them. The CDR3 length is 13 residues. From germline, CDR1 is GTSNPN and CDR2 SVGIG (reference sequence). Here the CDR3 DNA reads TGTGCCTGGAGTGTCGGAGGGGGCGATGAGCAGTTCTTC. Translated: CAWSVGGGDEQFF.

This rearrangement joins TRBV18 to TRBJ2-2; either TRBD1 or TRBD2 may supply D (5 bases each). Trimming removed 4 bases at V and 0 bases at J, with 12 bases between. CDR3 length: 16 residues. Germline assignment: CDR1 KGHSH and CDR2 LQKENI. CDR3: CASSLWDDSNTGELFF. The CDR3 DNA is TGTGCCAGCTCACTCTGGGACGACTCGAACACCGGGGAGCTGTTTTTT.

This clonotype was seen a handful of times. The chain employs TRBV4-2 and TRBJ2-1; 10 positions agree with TRBD2. This CDR3 is 15 amino acids long. The V gene's germline CDR1 is LGHNA and CDR2 YNFKEQ. V was pared by 4 bases and J by 10 bases, with 10 bases of the junction left unmatched. DNA of the CDR3: TGTGCCAGCAGCCCCTACGCTAGCGGGGGTAAAGAGCAGTTCTTC. Its translation is CASSPYASGGKEQFF.

V gene TRBV30 combines with J gene TRBJ1-2, with 7 bases fitting TRBD1. V shed 1 base, J shed 4 bases, and the junction held 15 bases outside the gene matches. The germline V gene has CDR1 GTSNPN and CDR2 SVGIG (reference sequence). This CDR3 region has 17 residues. CDR3 bases: TGTGCCTGGAGTGCGCCCAGCGACAGGGTGTGGATCTATGGCTACACCTTC. This codes for CAWSAPSDRVWIYGYTF.

This clonotype was seen only a few times. The chain carries TRBV6-5 and TRBJ1-1; the D is unclear. In germline, CDR1 is MNHEY, CDR2 SVGAGI. CDR3 length: 14 residues. V dropped 5 bases and J dropped 3 bases, with 13 bases sitting between them. The CDR3 nucleotides are TGTGCCAGCAGTGCGTGGGGTGGGGACACTGAAGCTTTCTTT. It specifies CASSAWGGDTEAFF.

The rearrangement links TRBV25-1 to TRBJ1-2; D gene uncertain. Germline V gene lookup returns CDR1 MGHDK and CDR2 SYGVNS. V dropped 3 bases and J dropped 5 bases, with 16 bases sitting between them. The CDR3 covers 15 residues. The CDR3 region has the DNA TGTGCCAGCAGTGACGGGGAATCATCCGCATATGGCTACACCTTC. It yields the protein CASSDGESSAYGYTF.

J is TRBJ2-1 and V is TRBV4-1; D gene uncertain. The V and J ends lost 1 base and 9 bases respectively, with 10 bases between them. The CDR3 spans 13 residues. Looked up from germline, CDR1 is MGHRA and CDR2 is YSYEKL. The CDR3 loop reads CASSQAPIFEQFF. The CDR3 DNA is TGCGCCAGCAGCCAAGCCCCCATATTTGAGCAGTTCTTC.

The chain has TRBV20-1 and TRBJ1-2; 10 nucleotides agree with TRBD1. The CDR3 length is 14 residues. CDR1 and CDR2 from the germline V gene are DFQATT and SNEGSKA (reference sequence). The V and J ends lost 5 bases and 8 bases, in that order; junction bases with no gene match: 11. CDR3 loop: CSAEGDRGYGGYTF. The DNA of the CDR3 is TGCAGTGCTGAGGGGGACAGGGGATATGGCGGCTACACCTTC.

This clonotype was detected only a few times. The V gene is TRBV27, the J gene TRBJ1-5, with a possible D match to TRBD1 (5 bases). The germline V gene has CDR1 MNHEY and CDR2 SMNVEV (reference sequence). V was clipped by 4 bases and J by 4 bases, with 14 bases between them. The length of the CDR3 is 15 residues. The CDR3 DNA reads as TGTGCCAGCAGTTATGGGACGGGGGGTAATCAGCCCCAGCATTTT. Translated: CASSYGTGGNQPQHF.

This chain uses TRBV5-6 with TRBJ2-7; 9 nucleotides line up with TRBD2. This CDR3 has 14 amino acids. Germline V gene sequence: CDR1 SGHDT, CDR2 YYEEEE. After removal of 4 bases from V and 3 bases from J, the junction contained 5 bases not matched to a gene. CDR3 nucleotide sequence: TGTGCCAGCAGCCCCTTAGCGGGGGACTACGAGCAGTACTTC. This translates into CASSPLAGDYEQYF.